This T cell receptor beta chain was sequenced in a study of cytomegalovirus exposure and HLA in healthy donors. As for the study in general: There were 90 million to 130 million unique TCR beta sequences, drawn from roughly 200 million T cells, in an earlier analysis.

This clone was counted between two and nine times. Trimming pared 5 bases from V and 3 bases from J, leaving 11 bases between. Per the germline V gene, CDR1 is SGHAT and CDR2 is FQNNGV. The CDR3 runs to 13 residues. The PCR contained 60 Vbeta and 13 Jbeta primers. The protocol was immunoSEQ multiplex PCR, while the TCRdb copy is restricted to in-frame clones and leaves out a portion. The sample consists of approximately 200,000 clones, 60% to 80% of them appearing once. This clonotype was obtained from a man aged 18 to 29 in good health and CMV-seronegative. The rearrangement joins TRBV11-2 to TRBJ2-7; possibly TRBD2 for D (6 bases). Sequencing used PBMCs. CDR3 residues: CASSLQTSYEQYF. The CDR3 DNA sequence: TGTGCCAGCAGCCTACAGACTAGCTACGAGCAGTACTTC.